The 26 T cell receptor beta chains given below trace back to one sample, sequenced in a study of OX40 agonist ivuxolimab in advanced cancers. The assay was immunoSEQ multiplex PCR, and TCRdb's table has in-frame clones only and misses some. Of 84,000 or so clones in the sample, 85% to 95% are singletons; the top ten hold approximately 9.9%. The sequencing here drew on CD4+ or CD8+ T cells sorted from blood, taken in a trial of the OX40 agonist ivuxolimab. These receptor sequences come from an adult with an advanced solid tumor such as melanoma, head and neck, liver or kidney cancer.

The V and J genes are TRBV4-3 and TRBJ2-7; D is possibly TRBD2 (5 bases). This CDR3 is built from 14 residues. Per the germline V gene, CDR1 is LGHNA and CDR2 is YSLEER. Trimming cost V 1 base and J 4 bases, with 11 bases left between them. The CDR3 nucleotides read TGCGCCAGCAGCCAAGTTCACCAGCGGTACGAGCAGTACTTC. It is translated as CASSQVHQRYEQYF.

This clone was seen just once. The chain employs TRBV30 and TRBJ2-7; TRBD2 agrees at 9 bases. Germline V gene lookup returns CDR1 GTSNPN and CDR2 SVGIG (reference sequence). The CDR3 contains 13 residues. The V gene end was trimmed by 8 bases and the J gene end by 1 base; junction bases not matched to a gene: 6. CDR3 DNA sequence: TGTGCCGGTCTTAGCGGGAGATCCTACGAGCAGTACTTC. This translates into CAGLSGRSYEQYF.

The genes are TRBV19 and TRBJ2-2; TRBD1 is a possible D gene (6 bases). The germline CDR1 and CDR2 sequences are LNHDA and SQIVND (reference sequence). The CDR3 runs to 16 residues. Trimming stripped 7 bases from V and 1 base from J, with 16 bases between. CDR3 loop: CASIRETGRNTGELFF. CDR3 nucleotide sequence: TGTGCCAGTATAAGGGAGACAGGTCGGAACACCGGGGAGCTGTTTTTT.

The sample holds one count of this clone. Germline is not matched at one junction end, which may reflect a read error. The genes are TRBV7-9 and TRBJ1-2; possibly TRBD1 for D (6 bases). The CDR3 covers 14 residues. From germline, CDR1 is SEHNR and CDR2 FQNEAQ (reference sequence). CDR3 region: CASSLATGIHGYTF. The DNA of the CDR3 is TGTGCCAGCAGCCTAGCTACAGGGATTCATGGCTACACCTTC.

V gene TRBV2 combines with J gene TRBJ1-6, with unresolved D. This CDR3 comprises 14 residues. V gave up 5 bases and J gave up 4 bases, with 9 bases separating them. Looked up from germline, CDR1 is SNHLY and CDR2 is FYNNEI. CDR3 region: CASSSDGYNSPLHF. DNA for the CDR3: TGTGCCAGCAGTTCAGACGGATATAATTCACCCCTCCACTTT.

The chain recombines TRBV30 with TRBJ2-4, with D perhaps being TRBD1 or TRBD2 (5 bases each). Germline lookup yields CDR1 GTSNPN and CDR2 SVGIG (reference sequence). The CDR3 covers 11 residues. Trimming cost V 0 bases and J 16 bases, with 13 bases left between them. The CDR3 protein is CAWSVRDGQYF. CDR3 nucleotides: TGTGCCTGGAGTGTCCGGGACGGACAATACTTC.

This chain joins TRBV7-9 and TRBJ2-5; D is ambiguous. The CDR3 totals 13 residues. Trimming took off 6 bases at V and 5 bases at J, with 13 bases between the two ends. CDR1 is SEHNR, CDR2 FQNEAQ, per germline (reference sequence). The DNA of the CDR3 is TGTGCCAGCAGTCCTTTCGTTCGTGAGACCCAGTACTTC. Translation: CASSPFVRETQYF.

This rearrangement joins TRBV21-1 to TRBJ2-6; the listed D gene, TRBD1, was not tested against the DNA. TRBV21-1 is a recognized pseudogene. The CDR3 is 19 amino acids. CDR3 in DNA: TGTGCCAGCAGCAAAGCACCGGCAGACAAAACGTCTGGGGCCAACGTCCTGACTTTC. It codes for CASSKAPADKTSGANVLTF.

This chain joins TRBV11-2 and TRBJ2-1; 7 bases line up with TRBD2. In germline, CDR1 is SGHAT, CDR2 FQNNGV. Trimming removed 3 bases from V and 0 bases from J; junction bases left unmatched: 5. The CDR3 covers 16 residues. The CDR3 bases are TGTGCCAGCAGCTTTTTCGGCGGGAGCTCCTACAATGAGCAGTTCTTC. This translates into CASSFFGGSSYNEQFF.

V is TRBV5-1 and J is TRBJ1-1; TRBD1 is a possible D gene (5 bases). From germline, CDR1 is SGHRS and CDR2 YFSETQ. The CDR3 is 13 residues long. V gave up 6 bases and J gave up 6 bases, with 15 bases separating them. The CDR3 sequence: CASNLGGDPEAFF. The CDR3 DNA sequence: TGCGCCAGCAACCTTGGGGGGGACCCTGAAGCTTTCTTT.

This clone was counted once. This chain joins TRBV6-5 and TRBJ2-7, with 10 bases lining up with TRBD2. This CDR3 region has 16 residues. The germline gives CDR1 MNHEY, CDR2 SVGAGI. V shed 4 bases and J 4 bases; nucleotides not matched to a gene: 10. The CDR3 DNA reads TGTGCCAGCAGTTTTCGAGGCATAGCGGGAGGATACGAGCAGTACTTC. It translates to CASSFRGIAGGYEQYF.

This chain joins TRBV5-1 and TRBJ2-7; a weak D match, TRBD2 (7 bases). CDR1 and CDR2 from the germline V gene are SGHRS and YFSETQ. The CDR3 has 18 amino acids. Trimming shortened V by 1 base and J by 2 bases, and 22 bases separated the two germline ends. The DNA for the CDR3 is TGCGCCAGCAGCTTGACCTCCGGGGGGCGAGGGGCCCCCTACGAGCAGTACTTC. It is translated as CASSLTSGGRGAPYEQYF.

This clone has just a few counts. This chain links TRBV13 with TRBJ1-2, with D uncertain. The germline gives CDR1 PRHDT, CDR2 FYEKMQ (reference sequence). This CDR3 is 14 amino acids long. Trimming shortened V by 3 bases and J by 0 bases, and 8 bases separated the two germline ends. The CDR3 DNA is TGTGCCAGCAGCTTCGGCAGAGCTAACTATGGCTACACCTTC. Translated, it gives CASSFGRANYGYTF.

This chain uses TRBV19 with TRBJ2-3; TRBD2 matches 7 bases. Germline loops: CDR1 LNHDA, CDR2 SQIVND (reference sequence). V gave up 4 bases and J gave up 2 bases; unmatched junction bases: 6. This CDR3 region has 15 residues. CDR3 sequence reads: CASSTPSGPTDTQYF. The CDR3 region has the DNA TGTGCCAGTAGTACGCCTAGCGGACCCACAGATACGCAGTATTTT.

The DNA for the CDR3 is TGCGCCAGCAGCCAAGACCGGGCAGGGGGCGCTTACAACATTCAGTACTTC. Its translation is CASSQDRAGGAYNIQYF. The rearrangement joins TRBV4-3 to TRBJ2-4; TRBD1 matches at 8 bases. Germline loops: CDR1 LGHNA, CDR2 YSLEER. Unmatched junction bases numbered 11, after V lost 0 bases and J lost 7 bases. The CDR3 is 17 residues long.

The chain is built from TRBV5-6 and TRBJ1-2; the match to TRBD1 covers 7 bases. V lost 5 bases and J lost 7; bases outside the gene matches: 11. The germline V gene has CDR1 SGHDT and CDR2 YYEEEE. The CDR3 has 14 residues. The CDR3 region is CASSPTQGESGYTF. The CDR3, as DNA: TGTGCCAGCAGTCCTACCCAGGGGGAATCTGGCTACACCTTC. Together with reference TRBV5-6 and TRBJ1-2, the CDR3 gives the full variable domain: DAGVTQSPTHLIKTRGQQVTLRCSPKSGHDTVSWYQQALGQGPQFIFQYYEEEERQRGNFPDRFSGHQFPNYSSELNVNALLLGDSALYLCASSPTQGESGYTFGSGTRLTVV.

The rearrangement joins TRBV9 to TRBJ2-7; 7 bases align to TRBD1. With V trimmed by 3 bases and J by 0 bases, 9 bases remained unmatched. Germline V CDR1 and CDR2: SGDLS, YYNGEE. The CDR3 is made up of 16 amino acids. The CDR3 here is CASSAGQASSSYEQYF. As DNA, the CDR3 is TGTGCCAGCAGCGCCGGACAGGCCTCGAGCTCCTACGAGCAGTACTTC.

V gene TRBV19 combines with J gene TRBJ1-5; no firm D call. Between the trimmed V and J ends, which lost 1 base and 5 bases, there was a span of 9 bases. The CDR3 has 14 amino acids. Germline CDR1 LNHDA, CDR2 SQIVND (reference sequence). The CDR3 sequence: CASSIATVYQPQHF. The CDR3 DNA reads as TGTGCCAGTAGTATAGCCACAGTCTATCAGCCCCAGCATTTT.

This clone was found a few times. The junction departs from the called germline gene at one end, perhaps through a read error. The chain has TRBV5-4 and TRBJ2-2; the match to TRBD1 covers 9 bases. Looked up from germline, CDR1 is SGHNT and CDR2 is YYREEE (reference sequence). The CDR3 runs 18 residues. The CDR3: CASSQDMPDRGGTGELFF. The DNA for the CDR3 is TGCGCCAGCAGCCAAGATATGCCGGACAGGGGCGGCACCGGGGAGCTGTTTTTT. Full variable domain (remainder filled in from reference TRBV5-4 and TRBJ2-2): ETGVTQSPTHLIKTRGQQVTLRCSSQSGHNTVSWYQQALGQGPQFIFQYYREEENGRGNFPPRFSGLQFPNYSSELNVNALELDDSALYLCASSQDMPDRGGTGELFFGEGSRLTVL.

This chain joins TRBV4-1 and TRBJ1-1; D may be TRBD1 (5 bases). Trimming took 1 base from V and 6 from J, leaving 12 bases between them. Per the germline V gene, CDR1 is MGHRA and CDR2 is YSYEKL. This CDR3 is 14 amino acids long. The CDR3 region has the DNA TGCGCCAGCAGCCAAGGTCTAGGGGTGCCTGAAGCTTTCTTT. Its translation is CASSQGLGVPEAFF.

The V and J genes are TRBV7-9 and TRBJ2-6; D remains unclear. CDR1 and CDR2 (germline): SEHNR, FQNEAQ (reference sequence). This CDR3 is built from 17 residues. Deletions cut 3 bases from V and 0 bases from J, with 12 bases between. The CDR3 coding sequence is TGTGCCAGCAGCTTGGTCACCATTCTCTCTGGGGCCAACGTCCTGACTTTC. As protein: CASSLVTILSGANVLTF.

This clone is a singleton in its sample. The chain links TRBV11-2 to TRBJ2-1; possible D gene TRBD1, 5 bases. Germline V lookup: CDR1 SGHAT, CDR2 FQNNGV. The germline V and J ends were trimmed by 1 base and 9 bases, with 7 bases remaining between them. The CDR3 is 12 amino acids. Here the CDR3 DNA reads TGTGCCAGCAGCTTAGTCAGGGCTGAGCAGTTCTTC. It codes for CASSLVRAEQFF.

The gene calls are TRBV11-2 and TRBJ2-1; D may correspond to TRBD1 or TRBD2 (6 bases each). Germline values: CDR1 SGHAT, CDR2 FQNNGV. V lost 3 bases and J 3 bases, leaving 18 bases between the germline ends. CDR3 size: 17 residues. The CDR3 protein is CASSFTAGDFLYNEQFF. The CDR3 region has the DNA TGTGCCAGCAGCTTCACGGCAGGGGACTTCCTCTACAATGAGCAGTTCTTC.

The chain couples TRBV30 to TRBJ2-7; TRBD1 or TRBD2 may be the D gene (5 bases each). The CDR3 has 13 amino acids. Germline V gene data show CDR1 as GTSNPN and CDR2 as SVGIG (reference sequence). Deletions cut 2 bases from V and 6 bases from J, with 14 bases between. The CDR3 DNA reads as TGTGCCTGGAGTACGGGGACCGCCATCGAGCAGTACTTC. It translates to CAWSTGTAIEQYF.

V usage is TRBV18 and J usage is TRBJ2-1; the match to TRBD1 covers 8 bases. The CDR3 is made up of 18 amino acids. In germline, CDR1 is KGHSH, CDR2 LQKENI. V shed 0 bases and J 9 bases; nucleotides not matched to a gene: 16. CDR3 sequence reads: CASSPPTLRRQGAVEQFF. The CDR3, as DNA: TGTGCCAGCTCACCACCGACTTTACGACGGCAGGGGGCTGTTGAGCAGTTCTTC.

The chain combines TRBV11-2 with TRBJ2-7, with D hard to call. V gave up 1 base and J gave up 3 bases, with 7 bases separating them. The CDR3 sequence is 13 residues long. The germline V gene has CDR1 SGHAT and CDR2 FQNNGV. CDR3 sequence (DNA): TGTGCCAGCAGCTTAGGTCCGATCTACGAGCAGTACTTC. This encodes CASSLGPIYEQYF.